These 21 T cell receptor beta chains were all obtained from the same sample, sequenced in a study of blood T cell repertoires in COVID-19. Generated by immunoSEQ multiplex PCR, the TCRdb table keeps only in-frame clones and is missing some. Among about 140,000 clones listed, 75% to 90% were seen once. The sequencing input was peripheral blood. The receptor set was obtained from a woman aged 50 to 60 with acute or convalescent COVID-19.

J is TRBJ1-1 and V is TRBV29-1, with 10 nucleotides matching TRBD1. With 5 bases clipped from V and 6 bases from J, the junction kept 6 bases outside the gene matches. Germline CDR1 and CDR2: SQVTM and ANQGSEA. The CDR3 is 13 amino acids. The DNA of the CDR3 is TGCAGCGTTCTCCCGACAGGGGGCCCTGAAGCTTTCTTT. It specifies CSVLPTGGPEAFF.

V and J are TRBV5-1 and TRBJ2-3, with D possibly TRBD1 on 6 matching bases. CDR3 length: 15 amino acids. Germline assignment: CDR1 SGHRS and CDR2 YFSETQ. Trimming removed 2 bases from V and 5 bases from J, with 15 bases in between. CDR3 amino acids: CASSFGAGDRDTQYF. CDR3 in DNA: TGCGCCAGCAGCTTTGGGGCAGGGGATAGAGATACGCAGTATTTT.

The chain has TRBV10-3 and TRBJ1-1, with a possible D match to TRBD1 (5 bases). The CDR3 consists of 14 residues. Germline CDR1 and CDR2: ENHRY and SYGVKD. Trimming took off 4 bases at V and 3 bases at J, with 12 bases between the two ends. The DNA for the CDR3 is TGTGCCATCAGTGTGAGGCTAGGGGACACTGAAGCTTTCTTT. This encodes CAISVRLGDTEAFF.

This clone was picked up one time. The V gene is TRBV9, the J gene TRBJ1-1, with 7 bases that match TRBD1. The CDR3 extends over 15 amino acids. The germline gives CDR1 SGDLS, CDR2 YYNGEE. Trimming took 4 bases from V and 6 from J; bases not matched to a gene: 12. The CDR3 loop reads CASSSRTGESSEAFF. CDR3 nucleotides: TGTGCCAGCAGCTCTAGGACAGGCGAGAGTTCTGAAGCTTTCTTT.

This chain joins TRBV24-1 and TRBJ2-5; 8 nucleotides align to TRBD1. CDR1 is KGHDR and CDR2 is SFDVKD in the germline V gene. The CDR3 totals 16 residues. Losses at the gene ends were 3 bases for V and 5 bases for J; bases not matched to a gene: 10. The CDR3 bases are TGTGCCACCAGTGATCCCGGGACAGGTGGGTTGGAGACCCAGTACTTC. It is translated as CATSDPGTGGLETQYF.

The chain combines TRBV7-8 with TRBJ1-6; D perhaps matches TRBD1 (6 bases). This CDR3 comprises 14 residues. Trimming removed 2 bases from V and 5 bases from J, with 7 bases in between. CDR1 is SGHVS and CDR2 is FQNEAQ in the germline V gene. This CDR3 reads CASSLQGNNSPLHF. In nucleotides, the CDR3 is TGTGCCAGCAGCTTACAGGGGAATAATTCACCCCTCCACTTT.

The V call is TRBV5-1, the J call TRBJ2-5; maybe TRBD2 (5 bases). Germline values: CDR1 SGHRS, CDR2 YFSETQ. This CDR3 spans 15 amino acids. The V end lost 0 bases, the J end lost 5 bases, and 14 bases lay between the germline ends. The CDR3 loop is CASSLEPGGFETQYF. In DNA, the CDR3 is TGCGCCAGCAGCTTGGAGCCAGGAGGCTTTGAGACCCAGTACTTC.

The V call is TRBV3-1 (or the pseudogene TRBV3-2), the J call TRBJ1-1; no reliable D call. Germline V gene data show CDR1 as LGHDT and CDR2 as YNNKEL (reference sequence). This CDR3 is 15 amino acids long. V was trimmed by 2 bases and J by 0 bases, leaving 10 bases between them. Written as DNA, the CDR3 is TGTGCCAGCAGCCAAACCGGACTTATGAACACTGAAGCTTTCTTT. This encodes CASSQTGLMNTEAFF.

This chain uses TRBV7-3 with TRBJ2-1; a weak D match, TRBD2 (5 bases). CDR1 and CDR2 (germline): SGHTA, FQGTGA. Trimming left V 1 base short and J 1 base short, with 11 bases between. The CDR3 spans 16 residues. Here the CDR3 reads CASSLSHSGSYNEQFF. CDR3 sequence (DNA): TGTGCCAGCAGCTTAAGTCACAGCGGTTCCTACAATGAGCAGTTCTTC.

A remark on this clone: One end of the junction is discordant with germline, which a read error may explain. The genes are TRBV7-7 and TRBJ1-5; D unresolved. Germline V gene lookup returns CDR1 SSHAT and CDR2 FNYEAQ (reference sequence). There are 13 residues in the CDR3. The CDR3 region is CASSLSPNQPQHF. DNA for the CDR3: TGTGCTAGCAGCTTGTCTCCCAATCAGCCCCAGCATTTT.

V and J are TRBV5-1 and TRBJ1-2; 11 bases align to TRBD1. V lost 0 bases to trimming and J lost 7 bases; unmatched junction nucleotides: 2. Germline CDR1 reads SGHRS; CDR2 reads YFSETQ. This CDR3 has 14 amino acids. In DNA, the CDR3 is TGCGCCAGCAGCTTGGAGGGACAGGGGGGTGGCTACACCTTC. Amino acid sequence: CASSLEGQGGGYTF.

On this clone: At one of its ends the junction is not consistent with the germline gene, which may arise from a read error. V is TRBV19 and J is TRBJ1-6, with TRBD1 matching over 11 bases. The CDR3 is made up of 13 amino acids. Germline V gives CDR1 LNHDA, CDR2 SQIVND (reference sequence). The CDR3: CATSDRGRMAVLF. CDR3 DNA: TGTGCCACCTCGGACAGGGGGCGCATGGCGGTCCTCTTT.

This chain connects TRBV6-2 or TRBV6-3 to TRBJ2-5; TRBD2 matches at 14 bases. The V segment lost 5 bases and the J segment 4 bases; nucleotides outside the gene matches: 3. Germline CDR1 is MNHEY and CDR2 is SVGEGT. This CDR3 contains 15 residues. The CDR3 DNA sequence: TGTGCCAGCAGTCCGACTAGCGGGAGGGGAGAGACCCAGTACTTC. Amino acid sequence: CASSPTSGRGETQYF.

This clone was observed a single time. The chain recombines TRBV9 with TRBJ1-4, with D tentatively TRBD1 (5 bases). Trimming cost V 3 bases and J 0 bases, with 9 bases left between them. The CDR3 sequence is 15 residues long. The germline V gene encodes CDR1 SGDLS and CDR2 YYNGEE. The CDR3 DNA sequence: TGTGCCAGCAGCGCGGGGGGAGCAACTAATGAAAAACTGTTTTTT. Its protein product is CASSAGGATNEKLFF.

The chain carries TRBV19 and TRBJ1-5; possible D gene TRBD1, 5 bases. CDR1 and CDR2 (germline): LNHDA, SQIVND (reference sequence). V was pared by 5 bases and J by 9 bases, with 14 bases between. The CDR3 sequence is 13 residues long. CDR3 nucleotides: TGTGCCAGTAGTCTGGGGGGGGGAGGGCCCCAGCATTTT. Encoded protein: CASSLGGGGPQHF.

The chain couples TRBV6-5 to TRBJ1-1, with 9 bases fitting TRBD1. V shed 5 bases and J 1 base; nucleotides not matched to a gene: 5. Germline assignment: CDR1 MNHEY and CDR2 SVGAGI. The CDR3 consists of 15 residues. In DNA, the CDR3 is TGTGCCAGCAGTACTAAACAGGGGGCGAACACTGAAGCTTTCTTT. Translation gives CASSTKQGANTEAFF.

The rearrangement links TRBV2 to TRBJ2-7, with D possibly TRBD1 on 6 matching bases. The germline V and J ends were trimmed by 2 bases and 3 bases, with 8 bases remaining between them. This CDR3 has 13 amino acids. The germline CDR1 and CDR2 sequences are SNHLY and FYNNEI. The CDR3: CASSESRGYEQYF. CDR3 DNA: TGTGCCAGCAGTGAATCCAGGGGCTACGAGCAGTACTTC.

The V call is TRBV5-4, the J call TRBJ2-1; 11 positions agree with TRBD2. CDR1 is SGHNT, CDR2 YYREEE, per germline (reference sequence). The CDR3 length is 14 residues. Losses at the gene ends were 2 bases for V and 11 bases for J; bases not matched to a gene: 6. The CDR3 loop reads CASSFSGGVWKQFF. For the CDR3, the DNA is TGTGCCAGCAGCTTTAGCGGGGGGGTTTGGAAGCAGTTCTTC.

The chain has TRBV19 and TRBJ1-6, with D possibly matching TRBD1 (5 bases). The ends were cut back, 8 bases at V and 7 bases at J, with 18 bases in the middle. Per germline, CDR1 LNHDA and CDR2 SQIVND (reference sequence). The CDR3 totals 15 residues. CDR3 residues: CASAPTGSTNSPLHF. CDR3 bases: TGTGCCAGTGCCCCCACAGGTTCAACCAATTCACCCCTCCACTTT.

This clone was counted once. The chain carries TRBV28 and TRBJ1-4, with 7 bases identical to TRBD1. The germline CDR1 and CDR2 sequences are MDHEN and SYDVKM. V dropped 2 bases and J dropped 0; count of bases not matched to a gene: 6. The CDR3 spans 17 residues. CDR3 DNA: TGTGCCAGCAGTTTAAGACAGGGCTCTGCAACTAATGAAAAACTGTTTTTT. Its protein is CASSLRQGSATNEKLFF.

The chain combines TRBV6-6 with TRBJ2-7; a possible D gene is TRBD1 (5 bases). Trimming left V 6 bases short and J 5 bases short, with 11 bases between. The CDR3 is 12 residues long. Per the germline V gene, CDR1 is MNHNY and CDR2 is SVGAGI (reference sequence). DNA for the CDR3: TGTGCCAGCAGAGACAGTCCCCACGAGCAGTACTTC. Its translation: CASRDSPHEQYF.